This T cell receptor (beta chain) was obtained from a study of blood T cell repertoires in COVID-19. Germline assignment: CDR1 SGHRS and CDR2 YFSETQ. Between the trimmed V and J ends, which lost 0 bases and 8 bases, there was a span of 8 bases. The CDR3 has 12 residues. Sequencing used immunoSEQ multiplex PCR; TCRdb keeps in-frame clones, though not all of them. Among a few hundred thousand clones listed, around 87% were seen once. This clone was recorded a few times. The rearrangement links TRBV5-1 to TRBJ1-2; D might be TRBD1 (5 bases). This TCR was sampled from a man between 25 and 39 years old who had recovered from COVID-19. Sequenced material: PBMCs or T cells enriched from blood (not recorded which). CDR3: CASSLDQGGYTF. CDR3 in DNA: TGCGCCAGCAGCTTGGATCAGGGCGGCTACACCTTC. Filled out from reference TRBV5-1 and TRBJ1-2, the complete variable domain reads KAGVTQTPRYLIKTRGQQVTLSCSPISGHRSVSWYQQTPGQGLQFLFEYFSETQRNKGNFPGRFSGRQFSNSRSEMNVSTLELGDSALYLCASSLDQGGYTFGSGTRLTVV.